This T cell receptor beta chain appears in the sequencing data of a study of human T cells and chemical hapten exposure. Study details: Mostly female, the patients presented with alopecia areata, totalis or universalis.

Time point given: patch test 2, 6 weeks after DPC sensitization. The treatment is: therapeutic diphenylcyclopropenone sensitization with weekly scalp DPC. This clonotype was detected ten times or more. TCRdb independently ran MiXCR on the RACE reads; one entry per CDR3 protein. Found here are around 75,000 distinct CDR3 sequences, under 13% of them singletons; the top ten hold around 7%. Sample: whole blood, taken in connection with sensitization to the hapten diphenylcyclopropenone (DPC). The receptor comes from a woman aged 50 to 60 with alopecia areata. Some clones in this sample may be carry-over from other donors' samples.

CDR3 in amino acids: CASSAGLMNTEAFF. In DNA form, the CDR3 reads TGTGCCAGCAGTGCAGGGCTAATGAACACTGAAGCTTTCTTT. The genes are TRBV6-5 and TRBJ1-1, with D perhaps matching TRBD1 (5 bases). CDR1 is MNHEY and CDR2 is SVGAGI in the germline V gene. This CDR3 is 14 amino acids long. The ends were cut back, 5 bases at V and 0 bases at J, with 10 bases in the middle.